The T cell receptor beta chain under discussion was sequenced for a study of cytomegalovirus exposure and HLA in healthy donors. Whole-study results and caveats: The HLA-A and HLA-B alleles of most subjects were reportedly predicted accurately from TCR beta sequences. Equally common other TCR beta chains were less clonally expanded than HLA-associated ones, a later analysis found. A previous analysis found most TCR beta V segments productive roughly 87% or roughly 30% of the time. Common viral pathogens seemed, in a later analysis, to connect with several of the most significant clusters.

As to this clone: The antigen remains unidentified.

The PCR had 60 Vbeta and 13 Jbeta primers. Generated by immunoSEQ multiplex PCR, the TCRdb table keeps only in-frame clones and is missing some. The sample lists about 180,000 clones; 79% were seen once. Germline CDR1 and CDR2: SGHRS and YFSETQ. V lost 0 bases and J lost 14; bases outside the gene matches: 2. This CDR3 has 12 residues. The sequence came from a woman between 40 and 50 years old in good health and CMV-seronegative. The V and J genes are TRBV5-1 and TRBJ2-1, with 10 nucleotides matching TRBD1. Material: PBMCs. The CDR3 coding sequence is TGCGCCAGCAGCTTGGCCGGGACAGGGGAGTTCTTC. Amino acids: CASSLAGTGEFF.